The T cell receptor beta chain described here comes from a study of regulatory T cells in long-lasting Graves disease (dated by TCRdb to the early 2020s). As for the study more broadly: To count as having persistent Graves' disease, a patient had to have received antithyroid drug treatment for over 5 years with TSH receptor autoantibodies remaining persistently positive. The study was conducted in China and was registered as a clinical trial. This study used TCR sequencing and RNA sequencing of peripheral blood to compare persistent Graves' disease patients against newly diagnosed Graves' disease patients. Antithyroid drugs had been taken for approximately 10 years on average by persistent Graves' disease patients in the clinical cohort. TCR sequencing covered roughly 13 persistent and some 20 newly diagnosed Graves' disease patients, some 33 samples in total.

Library preparation used multiplex PCR. Sequencing was performed on an Illumina HiSeq 4000. To build TCR beta libraries, CDR3 regions were amplified by Arm-PCR using iRepertoire HTBI primers. Before sequencing, the PCR products underwent gel purification. Processing in the source paper ran as follows. A total of some 60 TRBV and 14 TRBJ segments were identified across samples and were used for gene usage analysis of CDR3 amino acid clonotypes. COPE and FqMerger were used to merge the filtered high-quality paired reads into contigs. Contigs were aligned with BLAST to IMGT TRBV, TRBD and TRBJ reference genes, and CDR3 was defined per IMGT. Any clonotype with a frequency above 0.1% was classified as a highly expanded clone. Shannon entropy served as the measure of repertoire diversity, while the Gini coefficient captured V-J evenness. Public clonotypes were defined as clonotypes shared by more than one individual. The public reads were reprocessed in TCRdb via fastp at Q25 and MiXCR, keeping in-frame beta chains. Rows merge per CDR3 protein into single entries with the most common DNA and genes. TCRdb's processing, not the study's, gives the V and J calls here. The table for this sample lists a few hundred thousand distinct CDR3 sequences; 20% to 25% of them were counted only once. The ten top clones hold approximately 60% of the sample.

Overall study results and their limits: The authors acknowledged the small sample size as a limitation that may reduce accuracy. A larger number of public clonotypes was shared among persistent patients (approximately 3,000) than among newly diagnosed patients (around 970). Preferential use of TRBV28, TRBJ1-2 and TRBJ2-5 was observed in persistent disease, whereas TRBV20-1 and TRBJ2-1 were favored in newly diagnosed disease. Only the TCR beta chain was sequenced and analyzed. Peripheral blood alone was examined, since thyroid tissue, which constituted the primary lesion, could not be accessed. Compared with newly diagnosed patients, patients with persistent Graves' disease had lower TCR Shannon entropy and fewer highly expanded clones, which suggests clonal expansion.

The CDR3 starts with the cysteine, ends with the phenylalanine, and has 15 residues. The DNA shown is the 45-base CDR3, in frame from base 1. Taken from the germline V gene, the CDR1 and CDR2 loops are SGHTA and FQGNSA. V and J are trimmed by 2 bases and 6 bases, and the gene matches miss 10 bases of the junction. This clonotype was observed many times. The antigen it recognizes is unknown. No much larger clone is present one base from it, and per-base qualities are unavailable. The label giving this sample's time point can be read as: persistent/refractory GD, antithyroid drugs over 5 years with positive TRAb. RNA was extracted from PBMCs in TRIzol for both TCR sequencing and RNA sequencing. Graves' disease was diagnosed according to American Thyroid Association guidelines. Recruitment of patients was carried out at an endocrinology department in Xi'an, China. Each patient gave about 8.1 milliliters of peripheral blood, collected in an EDTA anticoagulant tube. Ficoll Paque Plus density gradient separation was used to isolate PBMCs, and no additional T cell sorting was done. An Agilent 2100 Bioanalyzer and agarose gel were used to assess RNA quality, and a NanoDrop 2000 was used to measure RNA concentration.

Here the chain combines TRBV7-2 and TRBJ2-7; 7 central nucleotides agree with TRBD1. The sequencing here drew on peripheral blood mononuclear cells (PBMCs), taken when the disease was refractory, from a patient treated with antithyroid drugs. The sequence came from a female donor with Graves disease. The DNA sequence is TGTGCCAGCAGCTTAATAGCACTACAGGGGTCCGAGCAGTACTTC. It codes for CASSLIALQGSEQYF.